This T cell receptor beta chain emerged from a study of blood T cell repertoires in COVID-19. Libraries were prepared by immunoSEQ multiplex PCR; TCRdb keeps only in-frame clonotypes and omits some of them. The data contain some 320,000 clones, nearly 90% of them singletons. Per germline, CDR1 GTSNPN and CDR2 SVGIG (reference sequence). This CDR3 contains 15 residues. The ends were cut back, 0 bases at V and 2 bases at J, with 13 bases in the middle. Specimen: PBMCs or T cells enriched from blood (not recorded which). The TCR sequence derives from a woman aged 50 to 60 who had been exposed to COVID-19. The chain recombines TRBV30 with TRBJ1-2; D uncertain. The CDR3 sequence is CAWSVQGLGNYGYTF. As DNA, the CDR3 is TGTGCCTGGAGTGTCCAAGGACTGGGGAACTATGGCTACACCTTC.